These T cell receptor beta chains were read from a single sample in a study of identical twins. Each CDR3 protein is one row after TCRdb ran MiXCR on the 5' RACE reads. This table holds 1.5 million to 2 million distinct CDR3 sequences, around a third found once. Sequencing was performed on cord blood. The receptors were gathered from a newborn girl in good health. Both conserved end residues are part of each CDR3. A D gene is named only where the DNA matches it firmly. Clone size, where shown, is once, few, many, or a class for clones that have expanded.

j_call v_call d_call clone_size cdr3_nt cdr3_aa
TRBJ2-5 TRBV10-3 . . TGTGCCATCAGTGAGTCACACCAAGAGGCCCAGTACTTC CAISESHQEAQYF
TRBJ1-4 TRBV5-1 . . TGTGCCAGCAGCTTAGAGGCTGCAACTAATGAAAAACTGTTTTTT CASSLEAATNEKLFF
TRBJ2-3 TRBV20-1 . few TGCAGTGCCCCAGAAGCCCAGAGGAGGGAAGATACGCAGTATTTT CSAPEAQRREDTQYF
TRBJ2-7 TRBV28 . many TGTGCCAGCAGGCGGACACCCTCCTCCTACGAGCAGTACTTC CASRRTPSSYEQYF
TRBJ1-1 TRBV7-2 TRBD1 . TGTGCCAGCAGCTTAGTAGTGGACAGGGGGAACACTGAAGCTTTCTTT CASSLVVDRGNTEAFF
TRBJ1-4 TRBV20-1 . . TGCAGTGCGCCGGACAGAACAACTAATGAAAAACTGTTTTTT CSAPDRTTNEKLFF
TRBJ2-7 TRBV20-1 . few TGCAGTGCTAGAGAGACGGACAGCTACGAGCAGTACTTC CSARETDSYEQYF
TRBJ1-6 TRBV2 . . TGTGCCAGCAGTGAGAGGTCACTACACCTCCACTTT CASSERSLHLHF
TRBJ2-7 TRBV21-1 . . TGTGCCAGCAGCAAAGTGTGGGATTCCTACGAGCAGTACTTC CASSKVWDSYEQYF
TRBJ2-7 TRBV3-1 TRBD2 once TGTGCCAGCAGCCAAACACTAGCGGGAGGAGGTGAGCAGTACTTC CASSQTLAGGGEQYF
TRBJ2-1 TRBV9 TRBD1 . TGTGCCAGCAGCGTAGGCCGGCACCTGGGACAGACGTACCTGTTCGAGCAGTTCTTC CASSVGRHLGQTYLFEQFF
TRBJ1-5 TRBV12-3/TRBV12-4 TRBD1 . TGTGCCAGCAGTCCGACAGGGCTGGGGAATCAGCCCCAGCATTTT CASSPTGLGNQPQHF
TRBJ2-7 TRBV5-1 . many TGCGCCAGCAGCTTGGCCGCTAGCGTTGACTCCTACGAGCAGTACTTC CASSLAASVDSYEQYF
TRBJ1-1 TRBV6-1 . few TGTGCCATCTGGGGCGCAATGAACACTGAAGCTTTCTTT CAIWGAMNTEAFF
TRBJ1-1 TRBV6-1 . once TGTGCCAGCATGTGGGGGTCGGGCGACACTGAAGCTTTCTTT CASMWGSGDTEAFF
TRBJ2-3 TRBV2 . . TGTGCCACCCGGTCCGCAGATACGCAGTATTTT CATRSADTQYF
TRBJ2-1 TRBV29-1 . . TGCAGCGTTTCATTTATAGGTGGTGAGCAGTTCTTC CSVSFIGGEQFF
TRBJ2-3 TRBV6-5 TRBD2 few TGTGCCAGCAGCTATCGTAGCGGGAGAGGTCCAGATACGCAGTATTTT CASSYRSGRGPDTQYF
TRBJ1-5 TRBV7-2 TRBD1 . TGTGCCAGCAGCTTAGGACAGGGTAGTAAACAGCCCCAGCATTTT CASSLGQGSKQPQHF
TRBJ2-7 TRBV7-2 TRBD2 few TGTGCCAGCAGCTTTGGGACTAGCGGCTACAATGAGCAGTACTTC CASSFGTSGYNEQYF
TRBJ1-4 TRBV20-1 . . TGCAGTGCTAGACAGGGTCCGGAAAAACTGTTTTTT CSARQGPEKLFF
TRBJ1-5 TRBV27 . . TGTGCCAGCAGTTTATTCCCTACGGGACCCCCCAATCAGCCCCAGCATTTT CASSLFPTGPPNQPQHF